This T cell receptor (beta chain) was captured in a study of OX40 agonist ivuxolimab in advanced cancers. Whole-study results and caveats: Some nonresponders likewise displayed low normalized T-cell clonal expansion.

The CDR3 extends over 14 amino acids. Germline lookup yields CDR1 MDHEN and CDR2 SYDVKM. Trimming took off 8 bases at V and 3 bases at J, with 17 bases between the two ends. The table came from immunoSEQ multiplex PCR; TCRdb's copy has only in-frame clones and leaves some out. The table includes just over 45,000 clones, 85% to 95% detected once. Autoimmune disease history or systemic immunosuppression disqualified patients. Of note for this clone: Its antigen is as yet unknown.

The clonotype comes from an adult with an advanced solid tumor such as melanoma, head and neck, liver or kidney cancer. The chain uses TRBV28 and TRBJ2-7; tentative D call: TRBD1 (6 bases). This material consisted of CD4+ or CD8+ T cells sorted from blood, taken in a trial of the OX40 agonist ivuxolimab. CDR3 region: CASGWDIFFYEQYF. The CDR3 bases are TGTGCCAGCGGATGGGACATTTTTTTCTACGAGCAGTACTTC.